Detailed here is one T cell receptor beta chain. The target antigen is unknown. Through a sample-barcoded 5' primer and a J-beta primer mix, a second PCR was run for about 6 to 12 cycles. In TCRdb, the 5' RACE reads were re-called with MiXCR into one record per CDR3 protein. The table has approximately 820,000 distinct CDR3 sequences, under 45% seen once; the top ten hold under 20%. The CDR3 covers 14 residues. The V and J ends lost 4 bases and 6 bases, in that order; junction bases with no gene match: 7. Per the germline V gene, CDR1 is SGHRS and CDR2 is YFSETQ. This entry is derived from a study of blood T cells in healthy people across ages. Findings of the study overall: Age advanced and TCR beta diversity per million T cells fell, roughly linearly.

The origin of this receptor is a man between 60 and 75 years old in good health. The sequenced material came from blood. The chain is built from TRBV5-1 and TRBJ2-3, with 8 bases matching TRBD2. CDR3: CASSVVSGGDTQYF. Written as DNA, the CDR3 is TGCGCCAGCAGCGTGGTGAGCGGGGGTGATACGCAGTATTTT.